A single sample is the source of the 7 T cell receptor beta chains below, sequenced in a study of blood T cells in healthy people across ages. Combining a sample-barcoded 5' primer with a J-beta primer mix, a second PCR ran for roughly 7 to 11 cycles. TCRdb ran MiXCR on the 5' RACE reads and lists one entry per CDR3 protein. The table records about 780,000 distinct CDR3 sequences, around half of them present only once. The sequencing input was blood. These receptors were obtained from an elderly man in good health.

This clonotype was counted a few times. V usage is TRBV12-3 or TRBV12-4 and J usage is TRBJ2-5, with D unresolved. The CDR3 spans 12 residues. Trimming pared 6 bases from V and 5 bases from J, leaving 10 bases between. The CDR3 protein is CASRQLDETQYF. DNA for the CDR3: TGTGCCAGCAGACAACTTGACGAGACCCAGTACTTC.

This clonotype was counted a few times. The V call is TRBV2, the J call TRBJ1-2, with 8 bases aligning to TRBD1. V lost 7 bases and J lost 3; bases outside the gene matches: 10. CDR3 length equals 15 residues. Germline CDR1 is SNHLY and CDR2 is FYNNEI. In DNA form, the CDR3 reads TGTGCCAGCACCCAGGGGGCAGGGGGCTACTATGGCTACACCTTC. It translates to CASTQGAGGYYGYTF.

This sequence joins TRBV25-1 and TRBJ2-1; possibly TRBD1 for D (6 bases). Germline values: CDR1 MGHDK, CDR2 SYGVNS. This CDR3 comprises 16 residues. V was clipped by 10 bases and J by 4 bases, with 23 bases between them. The CDR3 here is CATPKFRTVQYNEQFF. For the CDR3, the DNA is TGTGCCACCCCCAAATTCCGGACAGTTCAATACAATGAGCAGTTCTTC.

The chain employs TRBV7-2 and TRBJ2-5; 10 bases align to TRBD2. Germline CDR1 reads SGHTA; CDR2 reads FQGNSA. The CDR3 is 17 residues long. Trimming removed 4 bases from V and 5 bases from J; junction bases left unmatched: 13. This chain's CDR3 is CASSSFPRGAGGETQYF. Here the CDR3 DNA reads TGTGCCAGCAGCTCTTTTCCTAGGGGAGCGGGGGGGGAGACCCAGTACTTC.

The chain couples TRBV11-2 to TRBJ2-3; D is uncertain. The CDR3 sequence is 15 residues long. From germline, CDR1 is SGHAT and CDR2 FQNNGV. The V and J ends lost 0 bases and 2 bases respectively, with 9 bases between them. The CDR3 loop reads CASSLDGVVTDTQYF. CDR3 bases: TGTGCCAGCAGCTTAGATGGGGTGGTCACAGATACGCAGTATTTT.

V and J are TRBV29-1 and TRBJ2-7; unclear D gene. V lost 4 bases, J lost 7 bases, and 11 bases lay in between. This CDR3 contains 11 residues. Germline V gene data show CDR1 as SQVTM and CDR2 as ANQGSEA. CDR3 nucleotide sequence: TGCAGCGTTGGACCCCTCCAAGAGCAGTACTTC. The encoded protein is CSVGPLQEQYF.

This clonotype was counted many times. The gene calls are TRBV29-1 and TRBJ2-7; a weak D match, TRBD2 (5 bases). Germline CDR1 is SQVTM and CDR2 is ANQGSEA. Trimming shortened V by 5 bases and J by 0 bases, and 11 bases separated the two germline ends. CDR3 length: 13 amino acids. The CDR3, as DNA: TGCAGCGTTCTAGCTGGAAGCTCCTACGAGCAGTACTTC. It codes for CSVLAGSSYEQYF.